One sample yielded the 27 T cell receptor beta chains listed below, sequenced in a study of blood T cell repertoires in COVID-19. The repertoire was sequenced with immunoSEQ multiplex PCR; TCRdb's copy has only in-frame clones and lacks some. The table shows 250,000 or so clones, with approximately 83% occurring only once. The specimen sequenced was PBMCs or T cells enriched from blood (not recorded which). Receptors were obtained from a woman aged 45-60 years who had recovered from COVID-19.

The chain has TRBV7-9 and TRBJ1-1, with a tentative D call TRBD1 (5 bases). Trimming stripped 5 bases from V and 4 bases from J, with 20 bases between. The germline V gene has CDR1 SEHNR and CDR2 FQNEAQ (reference sequence). The CDR3 has 16 residues. This CDR3 is CASSPAGEVVGTEAFF. DNA of the CDR3: TGTGCCAGCAGCCCCGCGGGGGAGGTAGTAGGCACTGAAGCTTTCTTT.

This clone was detected once. J is TRBJ1-1 and V is TRBV7-8; 9 nucleotides line up with TRBD1. V trimming: 3 bases; J trimming: 3 bases; junction bases outside the gene matches: 5. CDR1 is SGHVS and CDR2 is FQNEAQ in the germline V gene. There are 15 residues in the CDR3. The CDR3 region is CASSFTGGTDTEAFF. The CDR3 DNA follows: TGTGCCAGCAGCTTCACAGGGGGCACGGACACTGAAGCTTTCTTT.

The chain has TRBV24-1 and TRBJ2-1, with 7 bases fitting TRBD2. Trimming took 5 bases from V and 7 from J; bases not matched to a gene: 10. Per germline, CDR1 KGHDR and CDR2 SFDVKD. The CDR3 has 15 amino acids. The CDR3 loop is CATSGGRGSTNEQFF. CDR3 DNA: TGTGCCACCAGTGGGGGACGCGGGAGTACGAATGAGCAGTTCTTC.

The chain uses TRBV7-3 and TRBJ1-2; D gene unclear. CDR3 length equals 15 residues. V was cut by 2 bases and J by 0 bases, with 10 bases left in between. Germline V lookup: CDR1 SGHTA, CDR2 FQGTGA. The CDR3 nucleotides read TGTGCCAGCAGCTTAGGCGGGCCAGCTAACTATGGCTACACCTTC. Translation: CASSLGGPANYGYTF.

The chain uses TRBV5-5 and TRBJ2-1; unclear D gene. CDR1 SGHKS and CDR2 YYEKEE come from the germline V gene (reference sequence). The CDR3 runs to 17 residues. V shed 4 bases and J shed 0 bases, with 17 bases lying between them. The CDR3 region is CASSQRPRSSSYNEQFF. The CDR3 DNA follows: TGTGCCAGCAGCCAGAGGCCCCGTTCGAGCTCCTACAATGAGCAGTTCTTC.

The chain is built from TRBV5-6 and TRBJ1-1, with 8 bases fitting TRBD1. The V and J ends lost 0 bases and 5 bases, in that order; junction bases with no gene match: 12. Germline CDR1 reads SGHDT; CDR2 reads YYEEEE. The CDR3 contains 17 residues. CDR3 nucleotides: TGTGCCAGCAGCTTGGGGCCCCGACAGGGGAGAGGAACTGAAGCTTTCTTT. Amino acids: CASSLGPRQGRGTEAFF.

The chain combines TRBV30 with TRBJ1-2; 12 bases align to TRBD1. V was pared by 4 bases and J by 7 bases, with 10 bases of the junction left unmatched. Germline V gives CDR1 GTSNPN, CDR2 SVGIG (reference sequence). This CDR3 contains 15 residues. The CDR3 region is CAWKFGTGGSVGYTF. Here the CDR3 DNA reads TGTGCCTGGAAATTTGGGACAGGGGGCTCTGTTGGCTACACCTTC.

V usage is TRBV7-2 and J usage is TRBJ2-2; 11 bases align to TRBD2. V lost 4 bases and J lost 7; bases outside the gene matches: 8. Germline assignment: CDR1 SGHTA and CDR2 FQGNSA. The CDR3 covers 16 residues. The CDR3 DNA reads as TGTGCCAGCAGCTCCTTAGCGGGAGGGGGCGGCGGGGAGCTGTTTTTT. As protein: CASSSLAGGGGGELFF.

This rearrangement joins TRBV5-1 to TRBJ2-6; D is perhaps TRBD2 (5 bases). V was cut by 4 bases and J by 3 bases, with 11 bases left in between. The CDR3 has 15 amino acids. From germline, CDR1 is SGHRS and CDR2 YFSETQ. The CDR3 spells CASSTNGVGANVLTF. CDR3 DNA sequence: TGCGCCAGCAGCACCAACGGGGTTGGGGCCAACGTCCTGACTTTC.

CDR3 nucleotides: TGTGCCAGCTCACAGGGGGCCCTCCGGAGCGAGCAGTTCTTC. Protein product: CASSQGALRSEQFF. The chain is built from TRBV18 and TRBJ2-1; TRBD1 aligns across 7 bases. The CDR3 is made up of 14 amino acids. Trimming cost V 4 bases and J 10 bases; bases outside gene matches: 10. CDR1 is KGHSH, CDR2 LQKENI, per germline.

V gene TRBV7-9 combines with J gene TRBJ2-7; TRBD1 is a possible D gene (5 bases). The V end lost 1 base, the J end lost 3 bases, and 7 bases lay between the germline ends. The CDR3 contains 13 residues. Germline V gene sequence: CDR1 SEHNR, CDR2 FQNEAQ (reference sequence). CDR3 nucleotide sequence: TGTGCCAGCAGCTTAGGGGGCCACTACGAGCAGTACTTC. Translation: CASSLGGHYEQYF.

This chain connects TRBV11-2 to TRBJ1-5; D perhaps matches TRBD1 (5 bases). V was pared by 0 bases and J by 6 bases, with 18 bases between. Germline V CDR1 and CDR2: SGHAT, FQNNGV. The CDR3 runs 17 residues. The CDR3 DNA sequence: TGTGCCAGCAGCTTAGATCAGATCAGGGCGCGGAGTCAGCCCCAGCATTTT. It codes for CASSLDQIRARSQPQHF. Variable domain in full (rest from reference TRBV11-2 and TRBJ1-5): EAGVAQSPRYKIIEKRQSVAFWCNPISGHATLYWYQQILGQGPKLLIQFQNNGVVDDSQLPKDRFSAERLKGVDSTLKIQPAKLEDSAVYLCASSLDQIRARSQPQHFGDGTRLSIL.

The chain uses TRBV7-2 and TRBJ2-1; TRBD2 agrees at 12 bases. Per the germline V gene, CDR1 is SGHTA and CDR2 is FQGNSA. Unmatched junction bases numbered 12, after V lost 6 bases and J lost 6 bases. The CDR3 spans 17 residues. In DNA form, the CDR3 reads TGTGCCAGCAGGGGGGCCCTAGCGGGAGGGCCATTCAATGAGCAGTTCTTC. It yields the protein CASRGALAGGPFNEQFF. The variable domain in full, completed from reference TRBV7-2 and TRBJ2-1, reads GAGVSQSPSNKVTEKGKDVELRCDPISGHTALYWYRQSLGQGLEFLIYFQGNSAPDKSGLPSDRFSAERTGGSVSTLTIQRTQQEDSAVYLCASRGALAGGPFNEQFFGPGTRLTVL.

The chain combines TRBV9 with TRBJ2-5; TRBD2 might be the D (6 bases). V gave up 3 bases and J gave up 7 bases, with 16 bases separating them. CDR3 size: 14 residues. Germline V CDR1 and CDR2: SGDLS, YYNGEE. The CDR3 DNA reads as TGTGCCAGCAGCGGAGTCCCTGGAGGGAGGACCCAGTACTTC. Amino acids: CASSGVPGGRTQYF.

The chain uses TRBV3-1 (or the pseudogene TRBV3-2) and TRBJ2-5; 10 nucleotides match TRBD2. This CDR3 region has 16 residues. Germline values: CDR1 LGHDT, CDR2 YNNKEL (reference sequence). Trimming took 4 bases from V and 3 from J; bases not matched to a gene: 8. The CDR3 DNA reads TGTGCCAGCAGCCGAGGACTAGCGGTGTTCGAAGAGACCCAGTACTTC. It specifies CASSRGLAVFEETQYF.

The chain couples TRBV6-5 to TRBJ2-7, with no clear D. The CDR3 contains 12 residues. CDR1 and CDR2 (germline): MNHEY, SVGAGI. V was cut by 0 bases and J by 4 bases, with 4 bases left in between. The CDR3 bases are TGTGCCAGCAGTTACTCGGCTTACGAGCAGTACTTC. The encoded protein is CASSYSAYEQYF.

This chain uses TRBV5-1 with TRBJ2-2; tentative D call: TRBD1 (6 bases). This CDR3 has 17 amino acids. Germline assignment: CDR1 SGHRS and CDR2 YFSETQ. V lost 4 bases, J lost 4 bases, and 20 bases lay in between. CDR3 loop: CASSVVGLQGSTGELFF. The CDR3 DNA is TGCGCCAGCAGCGTAGTAGGATTACAGGGAAGCACCGGGGAGCTGTTTTTT.

The chain combines TRBV18 with TRBJ2-7; the match to TRBD2 covers 7 bases. The CDR3 spans 15 residues. V was clipped by 3 bases and J by 9 bases; unmatched bases: 14. The germline V gene has CDR1 KGHSH and CDR2 LQKENI. The DNA of the CDR3 is TGTGCCAGCTCACCCCTGGCGGGAGCCCCTACAGGGCAGTACTTC. Protein product: CASSPLAGAPTGQYF.

V usage is TRBV4-1 and J usage is TRBJ2-3, with D tentatively TRBD2 (7 bases). The V gene's germline CDR1 is MGHRA and CDR2 YSYEKL. V shed 0 bases and J shed 2 bases, with 15 bases lying between them. The CDR3 is 17 residues long. As DNA, the CDR3 is TGCGCCAGCAGCCAAGAAAATAGGGGGGGGTCCACAGATACGCAGTATTTT. As protein: CASSQENRGGSTDTQYF.

This chain uses TRBV19 with TRBJ2-3; D might be TRBD2 (6 bases). V was shortened by 1 base and J by 2 bases, with 22 bases between the two germline ends. The CDR3 spans 19 residues. From germline, CDR1 is LNHDA and CDR2 SQIVND (reference sequence). The CDR3 DNA reads as TGTGCCAGTAGTATAGGGGGGGTCCGGGTCTCGACGACCACAGATACGCAGTATTTT. Translation gives CASSIGGVRVSTTTDTQYF.

V and J are TRBV21-1 and TRBJ2-1; TRBD2 reflects the table's D call only, with no check against the DNA. TRBV21-1 is shown as a pseudogene. The CDR3 contains 16 residues. The CDR3 DNA follows: TGTGCCAGCAGCAGGAGGAGGGTACCCCTCTACAATGAGCAGTTCTTC. It is translated as CASSRRRVPLYNEQFF.

The chain has TRBV29-1 and TRBJ2-1, with 10 bases that match TRBD1. The V segment lost 4 bases and the J segment 5 bases; nucleotides outside the gene matches: 5. This CDR3 contains 14 residues. The V gene's germline CDR1 is SQVTM and CDR2 ANQGSEA. CDR3: CSVATGTGDNEQFF. CDR3 coding DNA: TGCAGCGTTGCCACCGGGACAGGGGACAATGAGCAGTTCTTC.

The chain joins TRBV7-9 to TRBJ2-7; TRBD2 agrees at 9 bases. The junction had 9 bases not matched to a gene; V was cut back by 5 bases and J by 4 bases. The length of the CDR3 is 15 residues. CDR1 SEHNR and CDR2 FQNEAQ come from the germline V gene (reference sequence). Written as DNA, the CDR3 is TGTGCCAGCAGCCCCCAAGCGGGAGGAGAGTACGAGCAGTACTTC. Protein sequence: CASSPQAGGEYEQYF.

The CDR3 sequence: CASSYDQGVLQETQYF. CDR3 DNA sequence: TGTGCCAGCAGTTACGACCAGGGGGTATTACAAGAGACCCAGTACTTC. The chain uses TRBV6-2 or TRBV6-3 and TRBJ2-5; 7 bases match TRBD1. Germline V gene data show CDR1 as MNHEY and CDR2 as SVGEGT. The J segment lost 2 bases and the V segment lost 2 bases, leaving 8 bases of the junction unmatched. This CDR3 spans 16 amino acids.

The chain has TRBV5-1 and TRBJ2-1; 9 bases match TRBD1. The CDR3 is 18 residues long. Trimming took 1 base from V and 4 from J; bases not matched to a gene: 12. CDR1 is SGHRS and CDR2 is YFSETQ in the germline V gene. In DNA form, the CDR3 reads TGCGCCAGCAGCTTGCGCATTTCCGGGACAGGGTTTTACAATGAGCAGTTCTTC. Its protein is CASSLRISGTGFYNEQFF.

The chain joins TRBV7-9 to TRBJ2-7, with 10 nucleotides matching TRBD2. Germline V gene lookup returns CDR1 SEHNR and CDR2 FQNEAQ (reference sequence). This CDR3 has 15 residues. Trimming at V came to 3 bases and at J to 1 base, leaving 3 bases not matched to a gene. CDR3 sequence: CASSFTSGTSYEQYF. The CDR3 DNA follows: TGTGCCAGCAGCTTTACTAGCGGGACTTCCTACGAGCAGTACTTC.

The chain carries TRBV5-1 and TRBJ2-1, with 10 nucleotides matching TRBD2. The CDR3 covers 14 residues. V lost 7 bases to trimming and J lost 8 bases; unmatched junction nucleotides: 9. Germline lookup yields CDR1 SGHRS and CDR2 YFSETQ. DNA of the CDR3: TGCGCCAGCGCGCTAGCGGGAGTGATGGATGAGCAGTTCTTC. Its translation is CASALAGVMDEQFF.